The 24 T cell receptor beta chains reported below all come from one sample, sequenced in a study of cytomegalovirus exposure and HLA in healthy donors. Amplification used 60 Vbeta primers and 13 Jbeta primers. TCRdb's copy holds only in-frame clones and misses some; the assay was immunoSEQ multiplex PCR. The sample includes about 71,000 clones, about two thirds of them seen just once. What was sequenced was PBMCs. These receptors were taken from a man aged 40-50 years in good health and CMV-seropositive.

The chain carries TRBV4-3 and TRBJ1-4, with D possibly being TRBD1 (6 bases). CDR1 is LGHNA, CDR2 YSLEER, per germline. The CDR3 loop spans 18 amino acids. V lost 4 bases and J lost 5, with 23 bases in between. CDR3 loop: CASSPATPGGAGNEKLFF. The CDR3 DNA is TGCGCCAGCAGCCCTGCGACTCCGGGGGGCGCAGGAAATGAAAAACTGTTTTTT.

V and J are TRBV13 and TRBJ2-7; 13 positions match TRBD2. The length of the CDR3 is 17 residues. J lost 6 bases, V lost 2 bases, and 10 bases had no gene match. Germline CDR1 and CDR2: PRHDT and FYEKMQ (reference sequence). In DNA form, the CDR3 reads TGTGCCAGCAGCTTAACTACGACTAGCGGGGGGCTTAGCGAGCAGTACTTC. This translates into CASSLTTTSGGLSEQYF.

V and J are TRBV5-1 and TRBJ2-5; D remains unclear. The CDR3 has 13 residues. The germline gives CDR1 SGHRS, CDR2 YFSETQ. The germline V and J ends were trimmed by 6 bases and 5 bases, with 14 bases remaining between them. For the CDR3, the DNA is TGCGCCAGCAAACTACGGAAAGAGGAGACCCAGTACTTC. Amino acid sequence: CASKLRKEETQYF.

The chain recombines TRBV30 with TRBJ2-1; the match to TRBD2 covers 12 bases. The CDR3 totals 13 residues. V dropped 8 bases and J dropped 10; count of bases not matched to a gene: 9. Germline CDR1 and CDR2: GTSNPN and SVGIG (reference sequence). CDR3 amino acids: CAGTRTSGEEQFF. Written as DNA, the CDR3 is TGTGCCGGGACCCGGACTAGCGGGGAAGAGCAGTTCTTC.

The chain uses TRBV28 and TRBJ1-2, with D maybe TRBD1 (5 bases). The CDR3 sequence is 14 residues long. CDR1 MDHEN and CDR2 SYDVKM come from the germline V gene. The ends were cut back, 6 bases at V and 4 bases at J, with 15 bases in the middle. In DNA, the CDR3 is TGTGCCAGCAGCCTCGGGGGGGTAACCTATGGCTACACCTTC. This sequence encodes CASSLGGVTYGYTF.

The CDR3 region is CASSEDYGRQYF. The CDR3 DNA reads as TGTGCCAGCAGTGAGGACTATGGGCGGCAGTACTTC. This sequence joins TRBV6-1 and TRBJ2-7; D perhaps matches TRBD2 (6 bases). The CDR3 has 12 amino acids. Per the germline V gene, CDR1 is MNHNS and CDR2 is SASEGT. Trimming removed 3 bases from V and 9 bases from J, with 12 bases in between.

V is TRBV12-5 and J is TRBJ2-7; D might be TRBD2 (6 bases). The CDR3 covers 19 residues. Per germline, CDR1 LGHNT and CDR2 FRNRAP. Trimming left V 1 base short and J 0 bases short, with 22 bases between. CDR3 loop: CASGLDGRAGSKSSYEQYF. In DNA form, the CDR3 reads TGTGCTAGTGGTTTGGATGGCAGAGCCGGGAGTAAAAGCTCCTACGAGCAGTACTTC.

J is TRBJ1-2 and V is TRBV10-3; D gene ambiguous. CDR1 ENHRY and CDR2 SYGVKD come from the germline V gene. The V gene lost 8 bases and the J gene lost 7 bases, with 11 bases spanning the gap. This CDR3 contains 11 residues. This chain's CDR3 is CAIGLAGGYTF. The CDR3 nucleotides read TGTGCCATCGGGCTCGCGGGTGGCTACACCTTC.

The chain has TRBV7-6 and TRBJ1-1, with TRBD1 identical over 8 bases. The trim removed 1 base at V and 4 bases at J, leaving 5 bases unmatched. Germline V gene data show CDR1 as SGHVS and CDR2 as FNYEAQ. This CDR3 has 15 residues. The CDR3, as DNA: TGTGCCAGCAGCTTAGGGACAGGGTTGGGCACTGAAGCTTTCTTT. Encoded protein: CASSLGTGLGTEAFF.

The J gene is TRBJ2-7, the V gene TRBV6-6; D remains unclear. Trimming stripped 5 bases from V and 4 bases from J, with 15 bases between. The CDR3 covers 14 residues. Germline V CDR1 and CDR2: MNHNY, SVGAGI (reference sequence). CDR3 in amino acids: CASSTASFEYEQYF. CDR3 DNA sequence: TGTGCCAGCAGTACCGCATCCTTTGAGTACGAGCAGTACTTC.

Only one count was recorded for this clone. This chain joins TRBV19 and TRBJ2-2, with TRBD1 identical over 10 bases. The CDR3 sequence is 16 residues long. J lost 5 bases, V lost 2 bases, and 5 bases had no gene match. Germline CDR1 is LNHDA and CDR2 is SQIVND (reference sequence). The CDR3 protein is CASSIRGTGVTGELFF. CDR3 DNA: TGTGCCAGTAGTATAAGGGGGACAGGGGTTACCGGGGAGCTGTTTTTT.

The chain has TRBV27 and TRBJ1-1; weak D call: TRBD1 (5 bases). From germline, CDR1 is MNHEY and CDR2 SMNVEV (reference sequence). This CDR3 has 15 residues. Trimming cost V 2 bases and J 4 bases, with 14 bases left between them. The CDR3 region has the DNA TGTGCCAGCAGTTTAGAAGGGGAAGGGTTCACTGAAGCTTTCTTT. It codes for CASSLEGEGFTEAFF.

V is TRBV29-1 and J is TRBJ1-1; no reliable D call. Germline V gene lookup returns CDR1 SQVTM and CDR2 ANQGSEA. CDR3 size: 12 residues. V was cut by 2 bases and J by 8 bases, with 12 bases left in between. CDR3 sequence reads: CSVELTRSEAFF. The CDR3 DNA reads as TGCAGCGTTGAACTCACGAGGTCAGAAGCTTTCTTT.

This clone was seen a handful of times. CDR3 sequence: CASSLTQRGQGTDTQYF. The CDR3, as DNA: TGTGCCAGCAGCTTAACCCAACGTGGACAGGGCACAGATACGCAGTATTTT. This chain joins TRBV7-3 and TRBJ2-3, with 7 bases fitting TRBD1. Germline loops: CDR1 SGHTA, CDR2 FQGTGA. This CDR3 contains 17 residues. V dropped 0 bases and J dropped 1; count of bases not matched to a gene: 7.

On this clone itself: Here the CDR3 omits its conserved ending phenylalanine or tryptophan, so a read error is the likely source. The J gene is TRBJ1-6, the V gene TRBV6-6; 9 bases align to TRBD1. This CDR3 is 15 amino acids long. CDR1 MNHNY and CDR2 SVGAGI come from the germline V gene (reference sequence). J gave up 6 bases and V 6 bases, and 6 bases lay outside the gene matches. CDR3 in amino acids: CASSLTGQGNSPLHV. CDR3 DNA: TGTGCCAGCAGCCTAACGGGACAGGGTAATTCACCCCTCCACGTT.

V is TRBV7-9 and J is TRBJ1-2; possible D gene TRBD1, 6 bases. The CDR3 contains 14 residues. Trimming shortened V by 5 bases and J by 1 base, and 11 bases separated the two germline ends. The V gene's germline CDR1 is SEHNR and CDR2 FQNEAQ (reference sequence). This CDR3 reads CASSAGTSNYGYTF. The CDR3 region has the DNA TGTGCCAGCAGCGCCGGGACAAGTAACTATGGCTACACCTTC.

A note on this clone: Germline and junction disagree at one end, which may indicate a read error. V is TRBV18 and J is TRBJ1-5, with no clear D. This CDR3 comprises 13 residues. Germline values: CDR1 KGHSH, CDR2 LQKENI. CDR3: CASSESSNQPQHF. CDR3 DNA sequence: TGTGCCAGCTCAGAATCTAGCAATCAGCCTCAGCATTTT.

This chain links TRBV28 with TRBJ1-2; tentative D call: TRBD1 (5 bases). This CDR3 spans 12 amino acids. CDR1 and CDR2 from the germline V gene are MDHEN and SYDVKM. Trimming cost V 3 bases and J 6 bases, with 8 bases left between them. CDR3 coding DNA: TGTGCCAGCAGTTTGATCAGGGATGGCTACACCTTC. Protein sequence: CASSLIRDGYTF.

The J gene is TRBJ2-1, the V gene TRBV27; D is perhaps TRBD1 (5 bases). The CDR3 runs to 16 residues. The germline V gene has CDR1 MNHEY and CDR2 SMNVEV (reference sequence). Trimming removed 6 bases from V and 0 bases from J, with 15 bases in between. CDR3 DNA sequence: TGTGCCAGCAGACAGGACGGATGGGGCTCCTACAATGAGCAGTTCTTC. Amino acid sequence: CASRQDGWGSYNEQFF.

In this sample, this clone turned up once. The J gene is TRBJ1-2, the V gene TRBV25-1, with 11 bases lining up with TRBD1. This CDR3 region has 18 residues. Per the germline V gene, CDR1 is MGHDK and CDR2 is SYGVNS. After removal of 0 bases from V and 4 bases from J, the junction contained 10 bases not matched to a gene. The CDR3 is CASSEYWTGQGDRYGYTF. The CDR3 DNA reads as TGTGCCAGCAGTGAATATTGGACGGGACAGGGGGACCGCTATGGCTACACCTTC.

V is TRBV6-1 and J is TRBJ2-7; D possibly corresponds to TRBD1 (5 bases). Trimming took off 11 bases at V and 5 bases at J, with 13 bases between the two ends. The CDR3 spans 11 residues. CDR1 is MNHNS and CDR2 is SASEGT in the germline V gene. CDR3 DNA: TGTGCCTTACGCAGGGTCGACGAGCAGTACTTC. It yields the protein CALRRVDEQYF.

J is TRBJ2-2 and V is TRBV5-6; maybe TRBD2 (5 bases). V dropped 2 bases and J dropped 3 bases, with 8 bases sitting between them. The CDR3 runs 14 residues. Germline-derived CDR1 and CDR2 are SGHDT and YYEEEE. The CDR3 here is CASSFTSYTGELFF. The CDR3 nucleotides read TGTGCCAGCAGCTTCACTAGTTACACCGGGGAGCTGTTTTTT.

The chain joins TRBV9 to TRBJ1-5, with 7 bases aligning to TRBD1. With V trimmed by 4 bases and J by 1 base, 2 bases remained unmatched. Germline-derived CDR1 and CDR2 are SGDLS and YYNGEE. This CDR3 has 14 amino acids. CDR3 coding DNA: TGTGCCAGCAGCCCGACAGGGAGCAATCAGCCCCAGCATTTT. This sequence encodes CASSPTGSNQPQHF.

Points on this clone: Other DNA sequences in the sample encode the same CDR3. CDR3 protein: CASSFQGETEAFF. CDR3 DNA sequence: TGCGCCAGCAGCTTTCAGGGGGAGACTGAAGCTTTCTTT. V and J are TRBV5-1 and TRBJ1-1; 7 bases line up with TRBD1. The junction had 3 bases not matched to a gene; V was cut back by 2 bases and J by 5 bases. CDR1 is SGHRS and CDR2 is YFSETQ in the germline V gene. The length of the CDR3 is 13 residues.